The clone carrying this T cell receptor beta chain was counted a single time. This CDR3 is built from 14 residues. Germline V lookup: CDR1 ENHRY, CDR2 SYGVKD. Trimming cost V 0 bases and J 6 bases, with 12 bases left between them. The sample is drawn from a study of blood T cell repertoires in COVID-19. About the research overall: Spain, Italy and the United States supplied samples that represented acute and convalescent COVID-19. Sources were T cells, B-cell-depleted T cells, or PBMCs; the material itself was cDNA or gDNA.

Repertoires were generated with immunoSEQ multiplex PCR, while TCRdb's copy carries only in-frame clones and drops some. The table lists about 230,000 clones, over 75% of them singletons, with 11% in the top ten. This receptor was identified in a man over 45 with COVID-19, enrolled during active disease. The material sequenced was peripheral blood. The gene calls are TRBV10-3 and TRBJ2-7; TRBD1 might be the D (5 bases). For the CDR3, the DNA is TGTGCCATCAGTGAGTCGAAGGGGAAATTCGAGCAGTACTTC. This encodes CAISESKGKFEQYF.